Listed here are 13 T cell receptor beta chains from one sample, sequenced in a study of response to subunit inactivated influenza vaccine. One entry per CDR3 protein results from TCRdb running MiXCR on the RT-PCR reads. The sample holds about 520,000 distinct CDR3 sequences, about 25% seen once. Specimen: CD4+ T cells sorted from PBMCs, collected around 5 days after vaccination. The receptors originated from a man over 45 who received an inactivated influenza vaccine.

J is TRBJ1-6 and V is TRBV6-1; 7 bases agree with TRBD1. The germline V gene has CDR1 MNHNS and CDR2 SASEGT. This CDR3 is 14 amino acids long. V was pared by 6 bases and J by 9 bases, with 8 bases of the junction left unmatched. The CDR3 sequence is CASSTGVEASPLHF. The CDR3 coding sequence is TGTGCCAGCAGCACAGGGGTCGAGGCTTCACCCCTCCACTTT.

The V and J genes are TRBV11-2 and TRBJ2-1; TRBD2 is a possible D gene (5 bases). Trimming removed 5 bases from V and 10 bases from J, with 12 bases in between. This CDR3 contains 12 residues. CDR1 is SGHAT and CDR2 is FQNNGV in the germline V gene. The CDR3 here is CASSTGLSEQFF. CDR3 nucleotides: TGTGCCAGCAGCACCGGACTCTCGGAGCAGTTCTTC.

The sample holds a few counts of this clonotype. The chain has TRBV29-1 and TRBJ2-7, with D perhaps assigned TRBD1 or TRBD2 (6 bases each). This CDR3 spans 13 amino acids. Per germline, CDR1 SQVTM and CDR2 ANQGSEA. Between the trimmed V and J ends, which lost 4 bases and 3 bases, there was a span of 13 bases. CDR3 residues: CSVGGAGSYEQYF. The CDR3 DNA follows: TGCAGCGTTGGGGGGGCAGGGAGCTACGAGCAGTACTTC.

The J gene is TRBJ2-7, the V gene TRBV11-2; D uncertain. V shed 2 bases and J shed 6 bases, with 5 bases lying between them. Germline CDR1 and CDR2: SGHAT and FQNNGV. The CDR3 spans 11 residues. The CDR3 spells CASSLWGEQYF. The CDR3 DNA follows: TGTGCCAGCAGCTTATGGGGCGAGCAGTACTTC.

The V and J genes are TRBV7-6 and TRBJ2-5, with 7 bases lining up with TRBD1. V gave up 1 base and J gave up 4 bases; unmatched junction bases: 6. There are 15 residues in the CDR3. Germline V gene data show CDR1 as SGHVS and CDR2 as FNYEAQ. CDR3 bases: TGTGCCAGCAGCTTAGGAACAGGGGTAACAGAGACCCAGTACTTC. Amino acid sequence: CASSLGTGVTETQYF.

The V call is TRBV10-3, the J call TRBJ2-1; 16 nucleotides line up with TRBD2. This CDR3 region has 15 residues. The V gene's germline CDR1 is ENHRY and CDR2 SYGVKD. J was trimmed by 9 bases and V by 6 bases; bases with no gene match: 5. The CDR3 here is CAIREGLAGGIEQFF. The CDR3 DNA reads TGTGCCATCAGAGAGGGACTAGCGGGGGGGATTGAGCAGTTCTTC.

This clonotype turned up a few times. The rearrangement joins TRBV6-5 to TRBJ2-7; no definite D call. Deletions cut 7 bases from V and 1 base from J, with 11 bases between. The CDR3 has 13 amino acids. Per the germline V gene, CDR1 is MNHEY and CDR2 is SVGAGI. The DNA of the CDR3 is TGTGCCAGCATTAAATCCGATTCCTACGAGCAGTACTTC. Its translation is CASIKSDSYEQYF.

The rearrangement links TRBV20-1 to TRBJ2-1, with D maybe TRBD2 (6 bases). This CDR3 is 14 amino acids long. Trimming removed 7 bases from V and 9 bases from J, with 22 bases in between. Germline-derived CDR1 and CDR2 are DFQATT and SNEGSKA (reference sequence). This chain's CDR3 is CSVTTSRISGEQFF. CDR3 coding DNA: TGCAGTGTCACGACTAGTCGCATATCTGGTGAGCAGTTCTTC.

This clonotype was detected only a few times. The V and J genes are TRBV5-1 and TRBJ2-7, with 9 positions matching TRBD1. Unmatched junction bases numbered 9, after V lost 4 bases and J lost 1 base. This CDR3 has 16 residues. Germline V gene lookup returns CDR1 SGHRS and CDR2 YFSETQ. CDR3 region: CASSEGQGSKSYEQYF. The CDR3 DNA reads as TGCGCCAGCAGCGAAGGACAGGGGAGTAAGTCCTACGAGCAGTACTTC.

Of note for this clonotype: This may come from a read error, since a much larger clone is one base off. J is TRBJ2-1 and V is TRBV24-1; D might be TRBD1 (6 bases). The CDR3 totals 14 residues. Per the germline V gene, CDR1 is KGHDR and CDR2 is SFDVKD. V gave up 7 bases and J gave up 5 bases, with 14 bases separating them. Here the CDR3 DNA reads TGTGCCACCAGCGAGGACAGCTTAAACAATGAGCAGTTCTTC. Its translation is CATSEDSLNNEQFF.

This clonotype was counted between two and nine times. This chain connects TRBV12-3 or TRBV12-4 to TRBJ2-2; 7 bases line up with TRBD1. This CDR3 contains 15 residues. J gave up 6 bases and V 6 bases, and 10 bases lay outside the gene matches. The DNA for the CDR3 is TGTGCCAGCAGCGAGGACAGGAGCTTTCCCGGGGAGCTGTTTTTT. It translates to CASSEDRSFPGELFF.

This clonotype showed up just a few times. V gene TRBV20-1 combines with J gene TRBJ2-1; TRBD2 matches 15 bases. After removal of 5 bases from V and 2 bases from J, the junction contained 13 bases not matched to a gene. Germline CDR1 reads DFQATT; CDR2 reads SNEGSKA (reference sequence). CDR3 length equals 19 residues. This chain's CDR3 is CSASPSGLAGGRAYNEQFF. The CDR3 bases are TGCAGTGCTTCCCCATCTGGACTAGCGGGGGGGCGGGCCTACAATGAGCAGTTCTTC.

This clonotype was picked up a small number of times. The J gene is TRBJ2-1, the V gene TRBV20-1, with D tentatively TRBD2 (6 bases). The V end lost 5 bases, the J end lost 10 bases, and 15 bases lay between the germline ends. CDR1 DFQATT and CDR2 SNEGSKA come from the germline V gene (reference sequence). This CDR3 has 12 amino acids. CDR3 loop: CSAWDWGVEQFF. CDR3 DNA sequence: TGCAGTGCTTGGGACTGGGGAGTGGAGCAGTTCTTC.